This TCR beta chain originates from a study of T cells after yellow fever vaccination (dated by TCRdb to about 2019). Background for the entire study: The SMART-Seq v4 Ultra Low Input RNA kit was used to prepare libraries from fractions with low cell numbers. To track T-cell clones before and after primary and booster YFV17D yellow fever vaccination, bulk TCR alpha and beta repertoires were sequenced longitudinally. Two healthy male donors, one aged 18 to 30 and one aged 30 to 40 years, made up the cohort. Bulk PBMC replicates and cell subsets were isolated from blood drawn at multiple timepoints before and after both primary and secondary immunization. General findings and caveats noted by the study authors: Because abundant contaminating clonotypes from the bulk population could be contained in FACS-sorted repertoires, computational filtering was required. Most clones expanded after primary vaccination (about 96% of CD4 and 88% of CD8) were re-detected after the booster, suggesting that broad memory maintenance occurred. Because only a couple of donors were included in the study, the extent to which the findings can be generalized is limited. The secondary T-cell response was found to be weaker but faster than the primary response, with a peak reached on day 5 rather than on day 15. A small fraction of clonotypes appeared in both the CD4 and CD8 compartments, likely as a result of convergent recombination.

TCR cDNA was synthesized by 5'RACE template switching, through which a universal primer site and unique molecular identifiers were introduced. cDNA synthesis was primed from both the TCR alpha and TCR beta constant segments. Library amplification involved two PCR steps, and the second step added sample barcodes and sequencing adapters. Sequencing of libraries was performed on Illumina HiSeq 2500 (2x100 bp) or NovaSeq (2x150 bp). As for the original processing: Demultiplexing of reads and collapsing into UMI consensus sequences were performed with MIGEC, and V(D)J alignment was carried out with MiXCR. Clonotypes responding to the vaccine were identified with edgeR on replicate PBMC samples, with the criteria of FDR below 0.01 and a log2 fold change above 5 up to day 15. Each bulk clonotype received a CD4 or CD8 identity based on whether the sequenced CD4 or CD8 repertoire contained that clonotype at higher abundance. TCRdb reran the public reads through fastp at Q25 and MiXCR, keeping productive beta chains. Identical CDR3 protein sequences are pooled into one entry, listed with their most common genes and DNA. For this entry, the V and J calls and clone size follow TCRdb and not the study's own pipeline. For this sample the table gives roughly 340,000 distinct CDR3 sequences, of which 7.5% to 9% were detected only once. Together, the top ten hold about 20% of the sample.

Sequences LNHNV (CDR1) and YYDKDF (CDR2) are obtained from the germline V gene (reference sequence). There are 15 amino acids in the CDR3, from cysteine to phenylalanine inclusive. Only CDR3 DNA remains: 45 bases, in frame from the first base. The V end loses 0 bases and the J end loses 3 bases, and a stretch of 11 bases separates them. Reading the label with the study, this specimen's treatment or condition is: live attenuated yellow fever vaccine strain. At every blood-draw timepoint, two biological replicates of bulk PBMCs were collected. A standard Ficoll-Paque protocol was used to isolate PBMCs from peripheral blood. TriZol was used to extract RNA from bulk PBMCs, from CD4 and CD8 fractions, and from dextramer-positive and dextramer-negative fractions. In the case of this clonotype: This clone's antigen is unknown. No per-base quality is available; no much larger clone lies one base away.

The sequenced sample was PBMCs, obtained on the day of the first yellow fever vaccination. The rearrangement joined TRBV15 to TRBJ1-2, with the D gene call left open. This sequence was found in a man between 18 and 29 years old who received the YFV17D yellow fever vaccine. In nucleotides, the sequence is TGTGCCACCAGCAGAGATGAGGCATCCTACTATGGCTACACCTTC. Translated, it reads CATSRDEASYYGYTF. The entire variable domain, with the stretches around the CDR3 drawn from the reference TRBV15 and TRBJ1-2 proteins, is DAMVIQNPRYQVTQFGKPVTLSCSQTLNHNVMYWYQQKSSQAPKLLFHYYDKDFNNEADTPDNFQSRRPNTSFCFLDIRSPGLGDTAMYLCATSRDEASYYGYTFGSGTRLTVV.